This is a list of T cell receptor beta chains from one sample in a study of radiotherapy plus CTLA-4 blockade in lung cancer. Using immunoSEQ multiplex PCR, the repertoire was profiled, and TCRdb retains in-frame clones only, with some absent. The sample lists tens of thousands of clones, more than 60% occurring once. The source was peripheral blood, collected from a patient treated with radiotherapy plus ipilimumab. The origin of the receptors is a human donor with non-small cell lung cancer who had a partial response to radiotherapy plus ipilimumab. Some clones in this sample may be carry-over from other donors' samples. Both conserved end residues are part of each CDR3. The D gene is left open where the match is weak. The size field is filled for only some rows; it gives once, few, many or a size class.

V,size,D,J,CDR3,DNA
TRBV5-1,.,TRBD2,TRBJ2-3,CASSLGLAGGFGDTQYF,TGCGCCAGCAGCTTGGGACTAGCGGGAGGGTTTGGAGATACGCAGTATTTT
TRBV6-5,.,TRBD1,TRBJ1-2,CASSQQGNYGYTF,TGTGCCAGCAGCCAACAGGGGAACTATGGCTACACCTTC
TRBV11-1,.,.,TRBJ1-2,CASSLVSGLGAGYTF,TGTGCCAGCAGCTTAGTCTCCGGATTGGGGGCTGGCTACACCTTC
TRBV7-9,.,.,TRBJ1-2,CASSLEEGAGGYTF,TGTGCCAGCAGCTTAGAGGAGGGAGCGGGTGGCTACACCTTC
TRBV11-1,.,TRBD1,TRBJ2-2,CASSSAGTGYTGELFF,TGTGCCAGCAGCTCCGCCGGGACAGGTTACACCGGGGAGCTGTTTTTT
TRBV27,medium-sized,.,TRBJ2-7,CASSPYASGGLYEQYF,TGTGCCAGCAGTCCCTACGCCAGCGGAGGACTCTACGAGCAGTACTTC
TRBV6-4,.,TRBD2,TRBJ2-1,CASSVSRGGYNEQFF,TGTGCCAGCAGTGTTTCCCGGGGGGGCTACAATGAGCAGTTCTTC
TRBV7-2,.,TRBD2,TRBJ2-1,CASSRDYREQFF,TGTGCCAGCAGCCGGGACTATAGGGAGCAGTTCTTC
TRBV7-2,few,.,TRBJ1-6,CASSPRGGAYNSPLHF,TGTGCCAGCAGCCCACGGGGGGGAGCTTATAATTCACCCCTCCACTTT
TRBV11-3,few,.,TRBJ1-4,CASSPDTFNEKLFF,TGTGCCAGCAGCCCCGACACATTTAATGAAAAACTGTTTTTT
TRBV18,.,TRBD2,TRBJ2-3,CASSPGLAGVTDTQYF,TGTGCCAGCTCACCAGGACTAGCGGGAGTCACAGATACGCAGTATTTT
TRBV11-2,once,TRBD1,TRBJ1-2,CASSRRQGLNYGYTF,TGTGCCAGCAGCCGAAGACAGGGGTTGAACTATGGCTACACCTTC
TRBV29-1,.,.,TRBJ2-5,CSVGGSGGRGETQYF,TGCAGCGTTGGGGGTTCGGGGGGCAGGGGAGAGACCCAGTACTTC
TRBV5-8,few,.,TRBJ1-4,CASSPDREKLFF,TGTGCCAGCAGTCCCGACAGGGAAAAACTGTTTTTT
TRBV5-1,.,.,TRBJ2-3,CASSLFLRAGTDTQYF,TGCGCCAGCAGCTTGTTCCTACGCGCCGGCACAGATACGCAGTATTTT
TRBV6-5,.,.,TRBJ2-6,CASRSGDSGANVLTF,TGTGCCAGCAGGTCAGGGGACTCTGGGGCCAACGTCCTGACTTTC
TRBV5-4,.,.,TRBJ1-1,CASSLDRGVNTEAFF,TGTGCCAGCAGCTTGGATCGGGGGGTGAACACTGAAGCTTTCTTT
TRBV7-8,few,TRBD2,TRBJ2-1,CASSLSFSGRSSYNEQFF,TGTGCCAGCAGCCTCTCTTTTAGCGGGAGGAGCTCCTACAATGAGCAGTTCTTC
TRBV7-2,.,TRBD1,TRBJ1-2,CASSLNHPGTGDGYTF,TGTGCCAGCAGCCTAAACCATCCCGGGACAGGCGACGGCTACACCTTC
TRBV13,.,TRBD1,TRBJ1-3,CASSLGQGDAGNTIYF,TGTGCCAGCAGCTTAGGCCAGGGGGATGCTGGAAACACCATATATTTT
TRBV10-3,few,.,TRBJ2-7,CAIRNDRSYEQYF,TGTGCCATCAGGAATGACAGGAGCTACGAGCAGTACTTC
TRBV19,.,.,TRBJ2-7,CASGTGARSSYEQYF,TGTGCCAGTGGGACTGGGGCCAGGAGCTCCTACGAGCAGTACTTC
TRBV19,.,.,TRBJ2-7,CASSPRGSGDYEQYF,TGTGCCAGTAGTCCTAGGGGGTCAGGAGACTACGAGCAGTACTTC
TRBV11-1,.,TRBD2,TRBJ2-1,CASSPPAGTSGVYNEQFF,TGTGCCAGCAGCCCTCCCGCCGGGACTAGCGGGGTGTACAATGAGCAGTTCTTC
TRBV7-6,.,TRBD1,TRBJ2-7,CASSLGPGQGTYEQYF,TGTGCCAGCAGCTTAGGGCCGGGACAGGGGACCTACGAGCAGTACTTC
TRBV6-5,.,TRBD1,TRBJ2-7,CASSTNDRGQYF,TGTGCCAGCAGTACCAACGACAGGGGGCAGTACTTC
TRBV29-1,.,TRBD2,TRBJ2-1,CSISGLAVNSYNEQFF,TGCAGCATCTCGGGACTAGCAGTCAACTCCTACAATGAGCAGTTCTTC
TRBV5-6,.,.,TRBJ2-3,CASSPLPREFTDTQYF,TGTGCCAGCAGCCCCCTGCCCCGGGAATTCACAGATACGCAGTATTTT
TRBV4-1,.,TRBD1,TRBJ2-5,CASSQGTGPETQYF,TGCGCCAGCAGCCAAGGGACAGGGCCCGAGACCCAGTACTTC
TRBV6-6,.,.,TRBJ2-5,CASSYQGLAGETQYF,TGTGCCAGCAGTTACCAGGGGCTCGCTGGGGAGACCCAGTACTTC
TRBV5-1,.,TRBD1,TRBJ2-7,CASSSGQGVDEQYF,TGCGCCAGCAGCTCGGGACAGGGGGTCGACGAGCAGTACTTC
TRBV7-8,.,.,TRBJ1-1,CASTPGRGRGTEAFF,TGTGCCAGCACCCCCGGACGGGGGCGGGGGACTGAAGCTTTCTTT
TRBV5-1,.,.,TRBJ2-3,CASSSGGYTDTQYF,TGCGCCAGCAGCTCCGGCGGGTATACCGATACGCAGTATTTT
TRBV5-1,.,.,TRBJ2-7,CASSPGRRLGEQYF,TGCGCCAGCAGCCCGGGACGGAGACTAGGCGAGCAGTACTTC
TRBV11-2,.,.,TRBJ1-1,CASSLDLTLNTEAFF,TGTGCCAGCAGCTTAGATTTAACTTTGAACACTGAAGCTTTCTTT
TRBV6-1,.,.,TRBJ2-7,CASSESGFRRISYEQYF,TGTGCCAGCAGTGAATCGGGATTTCGCAGGATCTCCTACGAGCAGTACTTC
TRBV7-3,.,.,TRBJ2-1,CASSLYEAGAGDNEQFF,TGTGCCAGCAGCTTATACGAAGCAGGGGCTGGGGACAATGAGCAGTTCTTC
TRBV4-3,few,.,TRBJ1-4,CASSQDQGSGEKLFF,TGCGCCAGCAGCCAAGATCAGGGGTCGGGAGAAAAACTGTTTTTT
TRBV28,.,.,TRBJ2-4,CASSVQGSGKNIQYF,TGTGCCAGCAGCGTTCAGGGGAGTGGCAAAAACATTCAGTACTTC